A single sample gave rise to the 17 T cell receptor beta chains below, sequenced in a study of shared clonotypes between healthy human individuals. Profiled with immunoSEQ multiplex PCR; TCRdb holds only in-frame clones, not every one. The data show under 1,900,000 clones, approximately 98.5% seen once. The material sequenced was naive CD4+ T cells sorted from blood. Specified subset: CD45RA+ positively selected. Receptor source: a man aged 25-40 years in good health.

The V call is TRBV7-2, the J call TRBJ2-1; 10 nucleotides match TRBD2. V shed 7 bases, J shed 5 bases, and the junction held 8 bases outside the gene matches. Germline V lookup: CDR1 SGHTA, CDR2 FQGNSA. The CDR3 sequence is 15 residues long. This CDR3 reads CASTSSGRANNEQFF. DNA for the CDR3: TGTGCCAGCACCTCAAGCGGGAGGGCCAACAATGAGCAGTTCTTC.

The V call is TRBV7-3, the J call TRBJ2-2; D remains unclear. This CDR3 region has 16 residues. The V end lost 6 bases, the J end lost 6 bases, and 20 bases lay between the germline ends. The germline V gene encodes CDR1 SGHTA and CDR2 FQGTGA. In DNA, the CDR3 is TGTGCCAGCAGTTTTTCCCCGGGTCCCTTTTCCGGGGAGCTGTTTTTT. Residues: CASSFSPGPFSGELFF.

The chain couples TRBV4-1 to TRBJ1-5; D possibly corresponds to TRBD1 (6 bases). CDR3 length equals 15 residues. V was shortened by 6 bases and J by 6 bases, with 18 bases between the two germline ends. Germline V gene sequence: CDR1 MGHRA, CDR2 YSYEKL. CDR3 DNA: TGCGCCAGCAGTGTCAACGGGGGGCCCGGTCAGCCCCAGCATTTT. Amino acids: CASSVNGGPGQPQHF.

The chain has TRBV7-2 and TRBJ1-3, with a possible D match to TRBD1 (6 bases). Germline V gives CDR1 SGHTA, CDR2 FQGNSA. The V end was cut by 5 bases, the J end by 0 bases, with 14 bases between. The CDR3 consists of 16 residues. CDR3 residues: CASSPWTVPSGNTIYF. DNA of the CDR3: TGTGCCAGCAGCCCATGGACAGTGCCCTCTGGAAACACCATATATTTT.

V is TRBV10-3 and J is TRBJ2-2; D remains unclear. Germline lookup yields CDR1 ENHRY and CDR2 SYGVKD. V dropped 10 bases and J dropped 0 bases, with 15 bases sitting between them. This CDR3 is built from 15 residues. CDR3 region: CATALDPANTGELFF. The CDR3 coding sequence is TGTGCCACCGCCCTAGATCCCGCGAACACCGGGGAGCTGTTTTTT.

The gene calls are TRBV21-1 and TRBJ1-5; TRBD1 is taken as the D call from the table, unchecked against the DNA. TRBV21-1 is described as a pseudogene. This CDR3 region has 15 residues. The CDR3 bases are TGTGCCAGCAGCAAAGTCTCCACCGGACAGTTCATCCAGCATTTT. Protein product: CASSKVSTGQFIQHF.

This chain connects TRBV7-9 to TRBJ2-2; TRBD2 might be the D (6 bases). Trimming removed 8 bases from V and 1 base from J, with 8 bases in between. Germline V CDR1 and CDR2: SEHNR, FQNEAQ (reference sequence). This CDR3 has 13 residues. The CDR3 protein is CASRGENTGELFF. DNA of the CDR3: TGTGCCAGCCGCGGGGAGAACACCGGGGAGCTGTTTTTT.

CDR3 sequence reads: CASSWPGGRGNQPQHF. The CDR3 DNA is TGTGCCAGCAGTTGGCCAGGGGGAAGAGGCAATCAGCCCCAGCATTTT. This chain joins TRBV28 and TRBJ1-5; 7 positions agree with TRBD1. The CDR3 is made up of 16 amino acids. The V gene's germline CDR1 is MDHEN and CDR2 SYDVKM. The V and J ends lost 4 bases and 2 bases, in that order; junction bases with no gene match: 8.

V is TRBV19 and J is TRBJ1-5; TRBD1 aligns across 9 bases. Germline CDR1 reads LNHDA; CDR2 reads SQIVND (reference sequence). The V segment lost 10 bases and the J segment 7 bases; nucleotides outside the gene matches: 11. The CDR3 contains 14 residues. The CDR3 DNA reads TGTGCCACTAGCCGGGGACAGGGAGGCCAGCCCCAGCATTTT. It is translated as CATSRGQGGQPQHF. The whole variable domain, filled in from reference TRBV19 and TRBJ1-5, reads DGGITQSPKYLFRKEGQNVTLSCEQNLNHDAMYWYRQDPGQGLRLIYYSQIVNDFQKGDIAEGYSVSREKKESFPLTVTSAQKNPTAFYLCATSRGQGGQPQHFGDGTRLSIL.

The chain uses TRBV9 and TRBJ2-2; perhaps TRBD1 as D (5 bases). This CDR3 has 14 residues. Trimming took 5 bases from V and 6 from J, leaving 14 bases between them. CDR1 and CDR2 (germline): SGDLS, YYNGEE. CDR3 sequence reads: CASSPRVSAGELFF. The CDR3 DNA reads TGTGCCAGCAGTCCCAGGGTGTCCGCCGGGGAGCTGTTTTTT.

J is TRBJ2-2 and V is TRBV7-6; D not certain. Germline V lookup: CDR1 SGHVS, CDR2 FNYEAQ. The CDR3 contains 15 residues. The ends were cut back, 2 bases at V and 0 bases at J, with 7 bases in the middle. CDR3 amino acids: CASSLKAANTGELFF. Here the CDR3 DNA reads TGTGCCAGCAGCTTAAAAGCCGCGAACACCGGGGAGCTGTTTTTT.

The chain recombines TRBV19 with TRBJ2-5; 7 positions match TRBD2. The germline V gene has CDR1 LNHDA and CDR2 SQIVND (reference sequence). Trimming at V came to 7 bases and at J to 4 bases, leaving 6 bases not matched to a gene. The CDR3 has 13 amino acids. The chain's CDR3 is CASIGREGETQYF. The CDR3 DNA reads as TGTGCCAGTATCGGCAGGGAGGGAGAGACCCAGTACTTC.

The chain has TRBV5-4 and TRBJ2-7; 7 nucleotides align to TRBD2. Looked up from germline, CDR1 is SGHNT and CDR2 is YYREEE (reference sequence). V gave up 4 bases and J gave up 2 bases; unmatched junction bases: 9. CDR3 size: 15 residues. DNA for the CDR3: TGTGCCAGCAGCATGCGAGAGGCGGGAGCCTACGAGCAGTACTTC. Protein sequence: CASSMREAGAYEQYF.

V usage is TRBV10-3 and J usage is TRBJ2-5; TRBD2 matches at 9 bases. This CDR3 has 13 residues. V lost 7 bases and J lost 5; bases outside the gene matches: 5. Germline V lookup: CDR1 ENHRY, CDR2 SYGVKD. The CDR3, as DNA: TGTGCCATCAATGGCGGGAGGGAGGAGACCCAGTACTTC. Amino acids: CAINGGREETQYF.

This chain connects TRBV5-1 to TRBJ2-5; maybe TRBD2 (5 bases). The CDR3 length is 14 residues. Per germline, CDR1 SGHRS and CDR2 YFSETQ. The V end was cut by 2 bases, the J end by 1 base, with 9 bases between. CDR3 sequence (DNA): TGCGCCAGCAGCTTTAACGGGATCCAAGAGACCCAGTACTTC. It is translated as CASSFNGIQETQYF.

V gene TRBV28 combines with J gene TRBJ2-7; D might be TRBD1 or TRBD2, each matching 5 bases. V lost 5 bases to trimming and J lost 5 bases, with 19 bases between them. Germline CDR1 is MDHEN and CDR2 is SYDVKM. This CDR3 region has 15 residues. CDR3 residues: CASSDGTILVHEQYF. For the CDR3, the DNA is TGTGCCAGCAGTGACGGGACCATCCTGGTACACGAGCAGTACTTC.

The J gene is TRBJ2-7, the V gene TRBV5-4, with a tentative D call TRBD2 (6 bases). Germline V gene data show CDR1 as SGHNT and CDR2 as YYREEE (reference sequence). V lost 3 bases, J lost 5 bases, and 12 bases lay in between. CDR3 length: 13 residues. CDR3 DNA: TGTGCCAGCAGCTATGGGACTCACGACGAGCAGTACTTC. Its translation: CASSYGTHDEQYF.